This T cell receptor (beta chain) was sequenced for a study of cytomegalovirus exposure and HLA in healthy donors. The primer mix had 60 Vbeta and 13 Jbeta primers. Using immunoSEQ multiplex PCR, the repertoire was profiled, and TCRdb retains in-frame clones only, with some absent. The sample has about 170,000 clones, approximately 81% seen once. Regarding this clone: What it binds is not known.

Whole-study findings and limits: It was reported in a later analysis that an Asian-associated ancestry cluster showed fewer N-insertions than the 666-donor mean. Most TCR sequences were rare, but some public TCRs occurred in many donors. TCR beta V segments were, for the most part, productive about 87% or about 30% of the time in an earlier analysis. A later analysis linked a missense DCLRE1C variant to TCR beta V- and J-gene trimming.

V was shortened by 3 bases and J by 9 bases, with 15 bases between the two germline ends. This CDR3 comprises 13 residues. CDR1 and CDR2 from the germline V gene are SGDLS and YYNGEE. Sequences were obtained from PBMCs. The chain is built from TRBV9 and TRBJ2-5, with TRBD2 as a possible D gene (7 bases). The origin of this receptor is a man aged 25-45 years in good health and CMV-seropositive. The CDR3 bases are TGTGCCAGCAGCGGATTGGGGGGGCCGGCCCAGTACTTC. As protein: CASSGLGGPAQYF. The variable domain in full, completed from reference TRBV9 and TRBJ2-5, reads DSGVTQTPKHLITATGQRVTLRCSPRSGDLSVYWYQQSLDQGLQFLIQYYNGEERAKGNILERFSAQQFPDLHSELNLSSLELGDSALYFCASSGLGGPAQYFGPGTRLLVL.